The source of this T cell receptor beta chain is a study of CDR3 diversity in severe acne. V lost 3 bases, J lost 3 bases, and 15 bases lay in between. CDR3 size: 15 residues. From the PCR reads, TCRdb called clonotypes with MiXCR, one entry per CDR3 protein. The data hold 89,000 or so distinct CDR3 sequences, with 45% to 50% observed a single time. By share of the sample, this clonotype is medium-sized. The clonotype originates from a male donor in good health, serving as a control. The gene calls are TRBV12-3 or TRBV12-4 and TRBJ2-7; D not resolved. Specimen: blood. CDR3 in amino acids: CASSLRPHSYYEQYF. Written as DNA, the CDR3 is TGTGCCAGCAGTTTGAGGCCCCACTCGTACTACGAGCAGTACTTC.